Each of the 21 T cell receptor beta chains below was sequenced from the same sample in a study of beta chain features in type 1 diabetes. Investigators reverse transcribed all isolated RNA, so they sequenced expressed TCRB transcripts. Clones were sequenced by immunoSEQ multiplex PCR, and TCRdb holds only the in-frame ones, with some missing. The profile shows about 620,000 clones, less than 20% of them singletons. Sequencing was done on a sample of naive CD4+ T cells from blood. The source of these receptors is a man in his late teens or twenties in good health.

The chain has TRBV6-5 and TRBJ2-1; a weak D match, TRBD2 (5 bases). CDR3 size: 15 residues. From germline, CDR1 is MNHEY and CDR2 SVGAGI. V gave up 6 bases and J gave up 5 bases, with 17 bases separating them. CDR3 in amino acids: CASSLPGLGHNEQFF. The DNA for the CDR3 is TGTGCCAGCAGCCTCCCGGGGTTAGGGCACAATGAGCAGTTCTTC.

This clone was counted between two and nine times. This chain links TRBV11-2 with TRBJ1-1; unclear D gene. Germline CDR1 is SGHAT and CDR2 is FQNNGV. Trimming removed 1 base at V and 4 bases at J, with 10 bases between. This CDR3 has 14 amino acids. CDR3 nucleotides: TGTGCCAGCAGCTTAGCATTGGACCGCACTGAAGCTTTCTTT. Protein sequence: CASSLALDRTEAFF.

V gene TRBV4-3 combines with J gene TRBJ2-3, with D perhaps being TRBD1 or TRBD2 (5 bases each). The V end lost 2 bases, the J end lost 2 bases, and 14 bases lay between the germline ends. The germline V gene has CDR1 LGHNA and CDR2 YSLEER. The CDR3 totals 16 residues. The DNA for the CDR3 is TGCGCCAGCAGCCAAAGACGCCGGGGCTACACAGATACGCAGTATTTT. It translates to CASSQRRRGYTDTQYF.

The chain uses TRBV19 and TRBJ2-1; no reliable D call. From germline, CDR1 is LNHDA and CDR2 SQIVND (reference sequence). V was pared by 0 bases and J by 15 bases, with 15 bases between. The CDR3 extends over 13 amino acids. The CDR3 coding sequence is TGTGCCAGTAGTATAGATGGCGATTTGACTCGGTTCTTC. Residues: CASSIDGDLTRFF.

This clone has more than one count but fewer than ten. This CDR3 is CASSETRQGAISNQPQHF. In DNA form, the CDR3 reads TGTGCCAGCAGTGAAACCCGACAGGGGGCTATTAGCAATCAGCCCCAGCATTTT. V is TRBV25-1 and J is TRBJ1-5; 10 bases align to TRBD1. The V and J ends lost 2 bases and 0 bases, in that order; junction bases with no gene match: 7. Germline-derived CDR1 and CDR2 are MGHDK and SYGVNS. The CDR3 consists of 18 residues.

This clone was recorded a few times. CDR3 residues: CASSQGRGLSYEQYF. In nucleotides, the CDR3 is TGTGCCAGCAGCCAAGGGCGGGGACTCTCCTACGAGCAGTACTTC. This chain links TRBV4-2 with TRBJ2-7; tentatively, D is TRBD2 (6 bases). CDR3 length equals 15 residues. V was clipped by 1 base and J by 0 bases, with 10 bases between them. Germline V lookup: CDR1 LGHNA, CDR2 YNFKEQ.

This clone was observed a few times. This chain joins TRBV5-1 and TRBJ1-2, with 9 nucleotides matching TRBD1. V trimming: 4 bases; J trimming: 6 bases; junction bases outside the gene matches: 7. The CDR3 length is 14 residues. Germline V gene sequence: CDR1 SGHRS, CDR2 YFSETQ. This CDR3 is CASSLTRDRDGYTF. CDR3 DNA sequence: TGCGCCAGCAGCCTAACTCGGGACAGGGATGGCTACACCTTC.

This clone was found a few times. Other DNA sequences within the sample encode an identical CDR3. The chain uses TRBV7-2 and TRBJ2-3, with a possible D match to TRBD2 (7 bases). CDR3 length equals 15 residues. In germline, CDR1 is SGHTA, CDR2 FQGNSA. Trimming left V 3 bases short and J 3 bases short, with 13 bases between. The CDR3 nucleotides read TGTGCCAGCAGCTTTGGCGGGGGCGGAACAGATACGCAGTATTTT. It encodes CASSFGGGGTDTQYF.

The V and J genes are TRBV6-6 and TRBJ1-5; D unclear. Germline loops: CDR1 MNHNY, CDR2 SVGAGI (reference sequence). The CDR3 runs to 13 residues. V was trimmed by 2 bases and J by 7 bases, leaving 9 bases between them. CDR3 residues: CASSYRTWQPQHF. Written as DNA, the CDR3 is TGTGCCAGCAGTTACCGGACGTGGCAGCCCCAGCATTTT.

This clone has more than one count but fewer than ten. This chain links TRBV7-9 with TRBJ1-3, with unresolved D. There are 17 residues in the CDR3. The germline gives CDR1 SEHNR, CDR2 FQNEAQ (reference sequence). V lost 4 bases and J lost 0, with 16 bases in between. CDR3 loop: CASSSAGSFHSGNTIYF. CDR3 bases: TGTGCCAGCAGCTCCGCGGGCAGTTTCCACTCTGGAAACACCATATATTTT. The variable domain in full, with the rest retrieved from reference TRBV7-9 and TRBJ1-3, is DTGVSQNPRHKITKRGQNVTFRCDPISEHNRLYWYRQTLGQGPEFLTYFQNEAQLEKSRLLSDRFSAERPKGSFSTLEIQRTEQGDSAMYLCASSSAGSFHSGNTIYFGEGSWLTVV.

The V call is TRBV4-3, the J call TRBJ2-1; a possible D gene is TRBD1 (6 bases). Trimming stripped 0 bases from V and 6 bases from J, with 15 bases between. There are 16 residues in the CDR3. The V gene's germline CDR1 is LGHNA and CDR2 YSLEER. Here the CDR3 reads CASSQDLTGKINEQFF. The CDR3 DNA reads as TGCGCCAGCAGCCAAGATTTAACAGGGAAGATCAATGAGCAGTTCTTC.

The V call is TRBV5-5, the J call TRBJ2-1; 16 bases map to TRBD2. J gave up 6 bases and V 3 bases, and 15 bases lay outside the gene matches. CDR1 SGHKS and CDR2 YYEKEE come from the germline V gene (reference sequence). The CDR3 is made up of 20 amino acids. Written as DNA, the CDR3 is TGTGCCAGCAGCTCCTTAGCGGGACTAGCGGGAGGGCTAGGGGGCAATGAGCAGTTCTTC. Amino acid sequence: CASSSLAGLAGGLGGNEQFF. Combining the CDR3 with reference TRBV5-5 and TRBJ2-1 gives the whole variable domain DAGVTQSPTHLIKTRGQQVTLRCSPISGHKSVSWYQQVLGQGPQFIFQYYEKEERGRGNFPDRFSARQFPNYSSELNVNALLLGDSALYLCASSSLAGLAGGLGGNEQFFGPGTRLTVL.

This clone has only a few counts. The chain recombines TRBV7-3 with TRBJ1-1, with TRBD1 matching 7 bases. The CDR3 loop spans 15 amino acids. The trim removed 5 bases at V and 0 bases at J, leaving 6 bases unmatched. The germline V gene has CDR1 SGHTA and CDR2 FQGTGA. The CDR3 coding sequence is TGTGCCAGCAGCAACGAAGGGGGCTTGAACACTGAAGCTTTCTTT. Protein: CASSNEGGLNTEAFF.

In DNA form, the CDR3 reads TGCGCCAGCAGCCCTGCCGGGACAGGGCTCCCCTACGAGCAGTACTTC. It specifies CASSPAGTGLPYEQYF. The chain recombines TRBV5-1 with TRBJ2-7; 9 nucleotides match TRBD1. Germline V gene sequence: CDR1 SGHRS, CDR2 YFSETQ. CDR3 length: 16 amino acids. The ends lost 4 bases at V and 2 bases at J; junction bases unmatched: 10.

This clone was counted many times. In the same sample, other DNA sequences code for this CDR3. The chain couples TRBV10-3 to TRBJ2-6; D may correspond to TRBD1 or TRBD2 (5 bases each). CDR1 and CDR2 (germline): ENHRY, SYGVKD. V lost 9 bases to trimming and J lost 4 bases, with 10 bases between them. This CDR3 is 13 amino acids long. The DNA of the CDR3 is TGTGCCATGAGGGGTGCCGGGGCCAACGTCCTGACTTTC. Its translation is CAMRGAGANVLTF.

There are a few counts of this clone. The chain uses TRBV7-9 and TRBJ2-2, with 14 bases that match TRBD2. With V trimmed by 7 bases and J by 15 bases, 22 bases remained unmatched. The CDR3 is 18 residues long. Germline CDR1 reads SEHNR; CDR2 reads FQNEAQ (reference sequence). CDR3 nucleotide sequence: TGTGCCAGCACCCCAGGGGGACTAGCGGGAGTCCGGGCCCAACGTATGTTTTTT. The encoded protein is CASTPGGLAGVRAQRMFF.

The rearrangement uses TRBV2 and TRBJ2-7, with D unresolved. Between the trimmed V and J ends, which lost 7 bases and 0 bases, there was a span of 7 bases. Germline loops: CDR1 SNHLY, CDR2 FYNNEI. This CDR3 is built from 12 residues. CDR3 sequence reads: CASMAFSYEQYF. The DNA of the CDR3 is TGTGCCAGCATGGCTTTCTCCTACGAGCAGTACTTC. The full variable domain, its missing parts supplied by reference TRBV2 and TRBJ2-7, is EPEVTQTPSHQVTQMGQEVILRCVPISNHLYFYWYRQILGQKVEFLVSFYNNEISEKSEIFDDQFSVERPDGSNFTLKIRSTKLEDSAMYFCASMAFSYEQYFGPGTRLTVT.

This clone appeared a few times. The V call is TRBV7-2, the J call TRBJ1-5; D gene unclear. Germline-derived CDR1 and CDR2 are SGHTA and FQGNSA. The CDR3 consists of 16 residues. The ends were cut back, 1 base at V and 1 base at J, with 11 bases in the middle. CDR3 sequence: CASSLVGSQSNQPQHF. In DNA form, the CDR3 reads TGTGCCAGCAGCTTAGTCGGGAGTCAGAGCAATCAGCCCCAGCATTTT.

CDR3 coding DNA: TGCGCCAGCAGCCGTGGACTAGCGGGAGGGCCGGGGCGCAATGAGCAGTTCTTC. Residues: CASSRGLAGGPGRNEQFF. The chain joins TRBV4-1 to TRBJ2-1; 15 nucleotides match TRBD2. Unmatched junction bases numbered 10, after V lost 4 bases and J lost 6 bases. The CDR3 runs 18 residues. The V gene's germline CDR1 is MGHRA and CDR2 YSYEKL.

This chain links TRBV6-5 with TRBJ1-5, with 11 bases that match TRBD1. V was pared by 4 bases and J by 0 bases, with 2 bases of the junction left unmatched. The germline gives CDR1 MNHEY, CDR2 SVGAGI. This CDR3 has 16 amino acids. CDR3 in amino acids: CASSWGTGGSNQPQHF. The CDR3 DNA sequence: TGTGCCAGCAGTTGGGGGACAGGGGGTAGCAATCAGCCCCAGCATTTT.

The sample holds a few counts of this clone. Here the CDR3 reads CASSLDGKYTEAFF. The CDR3, as DNA: TGTGCCAGCAGCTTGGATGGCAAATACACTGAAGCTTTCTTT. The V and J genes are TRBV5-4 and TRBJ1-1; D is undetermined. V was clipped by 0 bases and J by 3 bases, with 9 bases between them. The germline V gene encodes CDR1 SGHNT and CDR2 YYREEE (reference sequence). The CDR3 totals 14 residues.